This T cell receptor beta chain was recovered during a study of blood T cell repertoires in COVID-19. About the study: The United States, Italy and Spain provided the acute and convalescent COVID-19 samples. PBMCs, B-cell-depleted T cells, or T cells were the source of the cDNA or gDNA that made up the material.

Measured with immunoSEQ multiplex PCR; TCRdb has only the in-frame clones, and not every one. Among roughly 190,000 clones, about 77% were seen once, and the ten largest hold around 17%. CDR3 length: 15 amino acids. Germline CDR1 SGHNT, CDR2 YYREEE (reference sequence). With 2 bases clipped from V and 2 bases from J, the junction kept 5 bases outside the gene matches. This clonotype originated in a woman aged 45-59 years with acute COVID-19. The sample taken for sequencing was PBMCs or T cells enriched from blood (not recorded which). This sequence joins TRBV5-4 and TRBJ1-2; 8 bases match TRBD1. The CDR3 nucleotides are TGTGCCAGCAGCTTCGCAGGGGGCCAAAACTATGGCTACACCTTC. Its translation: CASSFAGGQNYGYTF.